This T cell receptor beta chain appears in the sequencing data of a study of blood T cell repertoires in COVID-19. Study-wide context: COVID-19 samples, acute and convalescent, were from the United States, Italy and Spain. Sources were T cells, B-cell-depleted T cells, or PBMCs; the material itself was cDNA or gDNA.

The CDR3 runs to 15 residues. Germline V CDR1 and CDR2: SGHRS, YFSETQ. V lost 4 bases to trimming and J lost 3 bases; unmatched junction nucleotides: 9. In the authors' workflow: How many nucleated cells were present was estimated from reference gene primer amplification. Assay used: immunoSEQ multiplex PCR; TCRdb lists only in-frame clones, some missing. That table supplies the V and J calls and clone size; D and trimming were determined from the DNA. The data hold 200,000 to 300,000 clones, with approximately 87% observed a single time. The sequence came from a human donor in a cohort sampled during active COVID-19. The source material was peripheral blood. The chain carries TRBV5-1 and TRBJ1-1; 7 positions agree with TRBD1. CDR3: CASSGHRGRDTEAFF. CDR3 bases: TGCGCCAGCAGCGGACACAGGGGACGTGACACTGAAGCTTTCTTT.